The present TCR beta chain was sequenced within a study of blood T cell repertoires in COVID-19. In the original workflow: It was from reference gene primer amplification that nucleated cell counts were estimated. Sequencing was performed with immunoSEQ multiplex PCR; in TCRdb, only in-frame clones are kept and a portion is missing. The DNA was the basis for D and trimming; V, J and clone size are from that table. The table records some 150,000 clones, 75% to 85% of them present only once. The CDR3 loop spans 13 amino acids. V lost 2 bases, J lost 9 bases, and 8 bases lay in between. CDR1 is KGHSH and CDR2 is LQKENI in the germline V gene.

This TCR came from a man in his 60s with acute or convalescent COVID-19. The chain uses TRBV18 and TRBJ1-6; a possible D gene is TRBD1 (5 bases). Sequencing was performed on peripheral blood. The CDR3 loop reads CASSPDQGSPLHF. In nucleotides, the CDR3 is TGTGCCAGCTCACCAGACCAGGGTTCACCCCTCCACTTT.